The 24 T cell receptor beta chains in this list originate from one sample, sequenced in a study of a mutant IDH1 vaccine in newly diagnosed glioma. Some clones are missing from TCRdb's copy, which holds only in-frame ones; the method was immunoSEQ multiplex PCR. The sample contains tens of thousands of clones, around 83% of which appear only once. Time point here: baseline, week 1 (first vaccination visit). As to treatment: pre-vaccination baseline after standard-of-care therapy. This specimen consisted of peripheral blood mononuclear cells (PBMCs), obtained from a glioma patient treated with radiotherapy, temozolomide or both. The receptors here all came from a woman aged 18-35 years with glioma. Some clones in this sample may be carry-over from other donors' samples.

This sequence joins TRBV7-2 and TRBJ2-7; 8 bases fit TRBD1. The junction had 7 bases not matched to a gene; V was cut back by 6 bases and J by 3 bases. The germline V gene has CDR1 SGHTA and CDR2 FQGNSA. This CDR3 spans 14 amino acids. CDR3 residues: CASSLYRGNYEQYF. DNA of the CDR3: TGTGCCAGCAGTTTATACAGGGGGAACTACGAGCAGTACTTC.

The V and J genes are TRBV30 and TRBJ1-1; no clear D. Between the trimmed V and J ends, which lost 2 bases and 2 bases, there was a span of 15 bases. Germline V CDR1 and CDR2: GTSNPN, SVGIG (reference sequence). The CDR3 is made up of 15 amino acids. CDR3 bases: TGTGCCTGGAGTAGGTGGGTGAACCTTAACACTGAAGCTTTCTTT. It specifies CAWSRWVNLNTEAFF. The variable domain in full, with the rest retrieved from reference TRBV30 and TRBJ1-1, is SQTIHQWPATLVQPVGSPLSLECTVEGTSNPNLYWYRQAAGRGLQLLFYSVGIGQISSEVPQNLSASRPQDRQFILSSKKLLLSDSGFYLCAWSRWVNLNTEAFFGQGTRLTVV.

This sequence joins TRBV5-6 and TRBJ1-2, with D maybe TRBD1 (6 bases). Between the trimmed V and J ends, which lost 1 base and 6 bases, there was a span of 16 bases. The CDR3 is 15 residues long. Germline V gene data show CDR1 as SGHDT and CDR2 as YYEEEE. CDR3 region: CASSLLPGGVDGYTF. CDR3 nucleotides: TGTGCCAGCAGCTTGCTCCCGGGGGGCGTAGATGGCTACACCTTC. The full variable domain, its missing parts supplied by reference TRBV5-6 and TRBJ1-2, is DAGVTQSPTHLIKTRGQQVTLRCSPKSGHDTVSWYQQALGQGPQFIFQYYEEEERQRGNFPDRFSGHQFPNYSSELNVNALLLGDSALYLCASSLLPGGVDGYTFGSGTRLTVV.

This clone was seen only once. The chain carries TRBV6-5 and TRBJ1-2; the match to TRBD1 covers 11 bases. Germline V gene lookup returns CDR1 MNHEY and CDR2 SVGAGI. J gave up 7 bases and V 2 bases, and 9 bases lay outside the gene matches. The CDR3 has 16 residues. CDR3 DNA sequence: TGTGCCAGCAGTTACAAGCCCGGGACAGGGGGGAGTGGCTACACCTTC. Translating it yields CASSYKPGTGGSGYTF.

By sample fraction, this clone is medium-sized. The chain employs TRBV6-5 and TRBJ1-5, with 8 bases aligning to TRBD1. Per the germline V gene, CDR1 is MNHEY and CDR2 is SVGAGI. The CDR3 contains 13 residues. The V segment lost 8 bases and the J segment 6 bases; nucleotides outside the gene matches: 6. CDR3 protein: CASPTGEGQPQHF. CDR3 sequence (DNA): TGTGCCAGCCCGACAGGGGAGGGTCAGCCCCAGCATTTT.

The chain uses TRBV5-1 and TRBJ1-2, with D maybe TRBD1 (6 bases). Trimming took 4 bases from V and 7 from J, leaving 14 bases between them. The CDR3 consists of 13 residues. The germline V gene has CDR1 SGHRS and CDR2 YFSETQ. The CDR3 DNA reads TGCGCCAGCAGCCTGGGGACAAATCGTGGCTACACCTTC. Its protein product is CASSLGTNRGYTF.

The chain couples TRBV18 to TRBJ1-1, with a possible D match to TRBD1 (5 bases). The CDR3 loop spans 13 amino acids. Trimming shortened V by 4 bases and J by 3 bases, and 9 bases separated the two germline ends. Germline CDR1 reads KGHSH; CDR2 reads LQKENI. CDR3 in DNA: TGTGCCAGCTCACGAGGAGGGGACACTGAAGCTTTCTTT. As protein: CASSRGGDTEAFF. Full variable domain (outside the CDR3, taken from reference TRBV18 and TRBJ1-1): NAGVMQNPRHLVRRRGQEARLRCSPMKGHSHVYWYRQLPEEGLKFMVYLQKENIIDESGMPKERFSAEFPKEGPSILRIQQVVRGDSAAYFCASSRGGDTEAFFGQGTRLTVV.

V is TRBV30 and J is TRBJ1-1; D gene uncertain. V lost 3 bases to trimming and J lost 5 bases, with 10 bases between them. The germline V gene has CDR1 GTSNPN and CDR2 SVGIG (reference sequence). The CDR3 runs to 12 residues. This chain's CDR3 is CAWRGRYTEAFF. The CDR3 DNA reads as TGTGCCTGGAGAGGCAGGTATACTGAAGCTTTCTTT.

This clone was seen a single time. The CDR3 region has the DNA TGCAGCGTTGAAGACAGGGGTGCCGGAAACACCATATATTTT. It specifies CSVEDRGAGNTIYF. This rearrangement joins TRBV29-1 to TRBJ1-3, with D perhaps TRBD1 (6 bases). Germline assignment: CDR1 SQVTM and CDR2 ANQGSEA. The CDR3 covers 14 residues. V was cut by 0 bases and J by 4 bases, with 10 bases left in between.

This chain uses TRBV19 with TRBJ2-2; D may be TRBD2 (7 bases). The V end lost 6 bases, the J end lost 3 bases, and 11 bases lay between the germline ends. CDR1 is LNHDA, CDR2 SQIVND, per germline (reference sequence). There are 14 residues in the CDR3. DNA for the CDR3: TGTGCCAGTAGAGGGGGAGGGTACACCGGGGAGCTGTTTTTT. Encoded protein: CASRGGGYTGELFF.

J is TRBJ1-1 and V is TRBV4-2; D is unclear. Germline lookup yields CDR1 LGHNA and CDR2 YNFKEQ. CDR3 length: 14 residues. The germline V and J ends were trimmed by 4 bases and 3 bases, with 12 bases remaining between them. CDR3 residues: CASSRRGLYTEAFF. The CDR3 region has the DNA TGTGCCAGCAGCCGACGAGGGTTGTACACTGAAGCTTTCTTT.

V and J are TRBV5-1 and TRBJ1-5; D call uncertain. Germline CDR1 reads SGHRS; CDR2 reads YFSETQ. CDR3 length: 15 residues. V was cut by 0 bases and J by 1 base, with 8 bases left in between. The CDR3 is CASSLEGGSNQPQHF. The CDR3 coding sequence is TGCGCCAGCAGCTTGGAGGGTGGCAGCAATCAGCCCCAGCATTTT. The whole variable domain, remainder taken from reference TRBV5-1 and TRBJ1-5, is KAGVTQTPRYLIKTRGQQVTLSCSPISGHRSVSWYQQTPGQGLQFLFEYFSETQRNKGNFPGRFSGRQFSNSRSEMNVSTLELGDSALYLCASSLEGGSNQPQHFGDGTRLSIL.

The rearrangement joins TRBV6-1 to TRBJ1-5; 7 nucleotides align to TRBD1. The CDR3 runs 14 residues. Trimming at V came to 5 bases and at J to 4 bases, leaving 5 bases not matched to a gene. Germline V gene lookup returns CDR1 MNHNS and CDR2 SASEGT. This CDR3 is CASSLTGANQPQHF. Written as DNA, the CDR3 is TGTGCCAGCAGTTTAACAGGGGCTAATCAGCCCCAGCATTTT.

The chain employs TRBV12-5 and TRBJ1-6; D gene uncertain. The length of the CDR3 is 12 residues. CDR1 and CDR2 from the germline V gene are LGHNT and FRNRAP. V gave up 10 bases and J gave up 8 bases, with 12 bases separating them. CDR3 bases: TGTGCTACCTCTCGAGGTTATTCACCCCTCCACTTT. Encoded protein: CATSRGYSPLHF.

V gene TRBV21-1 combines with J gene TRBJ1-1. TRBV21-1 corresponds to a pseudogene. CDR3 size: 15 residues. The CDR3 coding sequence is TGTGCCAGCAGCAAACGTCCTGGGAGGAACACTGAAGCTTTCTTT. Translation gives CASSKRPGRNTEAFF.

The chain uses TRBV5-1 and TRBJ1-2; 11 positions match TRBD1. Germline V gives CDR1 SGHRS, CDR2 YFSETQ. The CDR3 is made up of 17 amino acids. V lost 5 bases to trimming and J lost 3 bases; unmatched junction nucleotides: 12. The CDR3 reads CASRSDSGTGGDYGYTF. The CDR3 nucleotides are TGCGCCAGCAGATCCGACTCCGGGACAGGGGGGGACTATGGCTACACCTTC.

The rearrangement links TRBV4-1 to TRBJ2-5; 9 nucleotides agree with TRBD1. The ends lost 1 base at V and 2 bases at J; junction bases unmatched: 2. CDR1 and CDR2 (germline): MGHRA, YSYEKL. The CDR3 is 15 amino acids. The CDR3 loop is CASSQGTGVQETQYF. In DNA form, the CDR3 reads TGCGCCAGCAGCCAAGGGACAGGGGTTCAAGAGACCCAGTACTTC.

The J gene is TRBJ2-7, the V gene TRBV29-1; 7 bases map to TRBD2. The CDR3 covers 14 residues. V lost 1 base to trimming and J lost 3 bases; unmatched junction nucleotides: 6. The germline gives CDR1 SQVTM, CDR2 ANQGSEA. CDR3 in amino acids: CSVEVWGGNYEQYF. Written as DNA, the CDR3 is TGCAGCGTTGAAGTCTGGGGAGGGAACTACGAGCAGTACTTC.

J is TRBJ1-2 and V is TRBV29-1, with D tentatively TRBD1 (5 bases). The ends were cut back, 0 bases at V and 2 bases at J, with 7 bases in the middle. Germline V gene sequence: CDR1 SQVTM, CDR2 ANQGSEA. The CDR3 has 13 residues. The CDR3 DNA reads TGCAGCGTTGAAGAACAGGTCAACTATGGCTACACCTTC. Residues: CSVEEQVNYGYTF.

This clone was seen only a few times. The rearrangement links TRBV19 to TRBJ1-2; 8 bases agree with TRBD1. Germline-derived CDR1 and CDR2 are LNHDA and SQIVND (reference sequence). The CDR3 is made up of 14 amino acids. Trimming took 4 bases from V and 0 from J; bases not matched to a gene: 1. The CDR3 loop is CASSRTGTNYGYTF. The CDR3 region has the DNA TGTGCCAGTAGTAGGACAGGGACTAACTATGGCTACACCTTC.

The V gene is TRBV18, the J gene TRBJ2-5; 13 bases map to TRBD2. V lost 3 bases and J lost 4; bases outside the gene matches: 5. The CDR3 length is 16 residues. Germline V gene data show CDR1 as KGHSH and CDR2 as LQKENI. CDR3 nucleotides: TGTGCCAGCTCACCGAGGACTAGCGGGGGTCGAGAGACCCAGTACTTC. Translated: CASSPRTSGGRETQYF.

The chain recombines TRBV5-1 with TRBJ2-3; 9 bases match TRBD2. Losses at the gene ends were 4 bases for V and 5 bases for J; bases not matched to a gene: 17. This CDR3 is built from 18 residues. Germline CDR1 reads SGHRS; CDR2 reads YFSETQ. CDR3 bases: TGCGCCAGCAGCCCCCTTGGGGGACTAGCAGGACTCATAGATACGCAGTATTTT. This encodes CASSPLGGLAGLIDTQYF.

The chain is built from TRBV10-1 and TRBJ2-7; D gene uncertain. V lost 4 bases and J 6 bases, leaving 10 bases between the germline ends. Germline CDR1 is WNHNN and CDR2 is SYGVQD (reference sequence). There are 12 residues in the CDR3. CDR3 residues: CASSGVAGEQYF. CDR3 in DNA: TGCGCCAGCAGTGGGGTGGCCGGCGAGCAGTACTTC.

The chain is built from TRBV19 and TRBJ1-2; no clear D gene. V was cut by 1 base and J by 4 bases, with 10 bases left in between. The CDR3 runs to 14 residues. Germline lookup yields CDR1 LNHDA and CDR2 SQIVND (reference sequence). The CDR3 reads CASSIAGFSYGYTF. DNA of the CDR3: TGTGCCAGTAGTATAGCTGGGTTTTCCTATGGCTACACCTTC.